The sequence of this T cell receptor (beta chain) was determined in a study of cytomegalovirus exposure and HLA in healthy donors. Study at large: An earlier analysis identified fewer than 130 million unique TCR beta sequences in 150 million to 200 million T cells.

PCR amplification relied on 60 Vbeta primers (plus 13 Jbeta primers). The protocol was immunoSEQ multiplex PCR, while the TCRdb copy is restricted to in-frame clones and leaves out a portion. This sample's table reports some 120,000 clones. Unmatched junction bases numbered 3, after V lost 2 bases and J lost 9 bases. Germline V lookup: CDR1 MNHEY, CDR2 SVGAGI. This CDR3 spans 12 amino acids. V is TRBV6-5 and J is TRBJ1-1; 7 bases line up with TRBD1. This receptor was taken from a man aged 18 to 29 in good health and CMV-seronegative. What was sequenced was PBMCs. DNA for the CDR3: TGTGCCAGCAGTTACCGGACAGGACAAGCTTTCTTT. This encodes CASSYRTGQAFF.